One sample yielded the 2 T cell receptor beta chains listed below, sequenced in a study of OX40 agonist ivuxolimab in advanced cancers. Sequenced by immunoSEQ multiplex PCR; TCRdb stores in-frame clones only, minus some. The data hold 65,000 to 95,000 clones, with around 83% observed a single time. Sequencing was performed on CD4+ or CD8+ T cells sorted from blood, taken in a trial of the OX40 agonist ivuxolimab. The receptors were sampled from an adult with an advanced solid tumor such as melanoma, head and neck, liver or kidney cancer.

This chain uses TRBV7-2 with TRBJ2-2; no firm D call. This CDR3 has 15 amino acids. CDR1 is SGHTA and CDR2 is FQGNSA in the germline V gene. Trimming removed 6 bases from V and 2 bases from J, with 13 bases in between. The CDR3 DNA reads as TGTGCCAGCAGTAAAATGGGCCGAAACACCGGGGAGCTGTTTTTT. Amino acids: CASSKMGRNTGELFF.

The rearrangement uses TRBV27 and TRBJ1-5; the D is unclear. This CDR3 has 16 residues. V dropped 0 bases and J dropped 9 bases, with 18 bases sitting between them. Germline V gene sequence: CDR1 MNHEY, CDR2 SMNVEV (reference sequence). CDR3 nucleotides: TGTGCCAGCAGTTTATCGGGTACGACCACGCTAAGGCCCCAGCATTTT. Amino acid sequence: CASSLSGTTTLRPQHF.